The clone carrying this T cell receptor beta chain showed up just a few times. Antigen: not known. This sample stems from a study of T-cell memory formation after mild COVID-19. For the study at large: Among the donors, TCR clusters were largely specific to each donor. General observations from the study: Clones shrinking between day 15 and 85 showed a balanced CD4/CD8 split, and those that grew later tilted toward CD4+. Mainly in CM and EM were contracting CD4+ clones; CD8+ were in EMRA.

With 1 base removed from V and 2 bases from J, the gap between germline ends came to 12 bases. Germline V gene lookup returns CDR1 LGHNA and CDR2 YNFKEQ. This CDR3 has 15 amino acids. Constant-segment primers were used for 5'RACE, and the resulting TCR alpha and TCR beta cDNA libraries carried sample barcodes and UMIs. MiXCR, applied by TCRdb to the 5' RACE reads, yields one record per CDR3 protein. Among 80,000 to 90,000 distinct CDR3 sequences listed, nearly 25% were seen once. This chain uses TRBV4-2 with TRBJ2-7; D is unclear. The sequence derives from a man younger than 35 who had mild COVID-19 (a few samples of this study predate the infection). Cell type and time point are not known. The specimen was PBMCs or a T cell subset sorted from them (not recorded which). The CDR3 loop is CASSQVPGATYEQYF. CDR3 sequence (DNA): TGTGCCAGCAGCCAAGTCCCAGGAGCAACCTACGAGCAGTACTTC.